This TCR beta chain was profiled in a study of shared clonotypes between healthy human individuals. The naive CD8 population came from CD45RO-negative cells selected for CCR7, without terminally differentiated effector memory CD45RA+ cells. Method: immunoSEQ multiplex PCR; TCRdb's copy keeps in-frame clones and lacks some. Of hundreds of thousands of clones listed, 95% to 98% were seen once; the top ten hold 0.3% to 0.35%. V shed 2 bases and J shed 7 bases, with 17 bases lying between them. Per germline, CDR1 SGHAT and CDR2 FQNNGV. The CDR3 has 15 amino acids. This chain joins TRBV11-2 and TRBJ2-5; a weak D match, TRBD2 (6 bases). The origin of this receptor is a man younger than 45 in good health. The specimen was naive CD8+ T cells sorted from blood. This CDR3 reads CASSLNTSPGRTQYF. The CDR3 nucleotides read TGTGCCAGCAGCTTAAATACTAGCCCTGGTCGGACCCAGTACTTC.